Each of the 17 T cell receptor beta chains below was sequenced from the same sample in a study of control samples from healthy donors and cancer patients. The protocol was immunoSEQ multiplex PCR, while the TCRdb copy is restricted to in-frame clones and leaves out a portion. Recorded for this sample: fewer than 250,000 clones. The sample was blood. The receptor set was obtained from a woman aged 25-40 years in good health.

CDR3 sequence (DNA): TGTGCCAGCAGCGGGACAGGGGTTTGGAACACTGAAGCTTTCTTT. Translated, it gives CASSGTGVWNTEAFF. This chain connects TRBV7-8 to TRBJ1-1; 10 bases are shared with TRBD1. Germline V gene data show CDR1 as SGHVS and CDR2 as FQNEAQ. The CDR3 runs 15 residues. Trimming took 5 bases from V and 1 from J; bases not matched to a gene: 4.

V is TRBV18 and J is TRBJ1-5; D may be TRBD1 (5 bases). The CDR3 covers 16 residues. In germline, CDR1 is KGHSH, CDR2 LQKENI. V lost 5 bases, J lost 2 bases, and 16 bases lay in between. The CDR3 sequence is CASSTGGVGGNQPQHF. The CDR3 DNA reads as TGTGCCAGCTCAACCGGAGGGGTTGGGGGCAATCAGCCCCAGCATTTT.

The chain recombines TRBV28 with TRBJ1-2; D gene uncertain. The CDR3 is made up of 14 amino acids. V was cut by 2 bases and J by 2 bases, with 9 bases left in between. CDR1 is MDHEN, CDR2 SYDVKM, per germline. The CDR3 loop is CASSLVGSNYGYTF. The CDR3 DNA sequence: TGTGCCAGCAGTTTAGTTGGGTCAAACTATGGCTACACCTTC.

This rearrangement joins TRBV14 to TRBJ2-1, with TRBD2 as a possible D gene (6 bases). Germline values: CDR1 SGHDN, CDR2 FVKESK. The length of the CDR3 is 18 residues. Trimming took 3 bases from V and 0 from J, leaving 18 bases between them. The CDR3 sequence is CASSHFGGGAASYNEQFF. The CDR3 DNA reads TGTGCCAGCAGCCATTTTGGGGGAGGAGCGGCCTCCTACAATGAGCAGTTCTTC.

The V call is TRBV4-1, the J call TRBJ2-1; 10 bases align to TRBD1. Germline V lookup: CDR1 MGHRA, CDR2 YSYEKL. The length of the CDR3 is 14 residues. V was pared by 6 bases and J by 9 bases, with 8 bases of the junction left unmatched. As DNA, the CDR3 is TGCGCCAGCAGGACAGGGGGCGCGGGAAGTGAGCAGTTCTTC. Translation: CASRTGGAGSEQFF.

This chain joins TRBV27 and TRBJ1-3; D remains ambiguous. The CDR3 length is 15 residues. Germline CDR1 is MNHEY and CDR2 is SMNVEV (reference sequence). The V and J ends lost 4 bases and 2 bases respectively, with 12 bases between them. The CDR3 coding sequence is TGTGCCAGCAGTTCCCTCGGGGAGACTGGAAACACCATATATTTT. Its translation is CASSSLGETGNTIYF.

The chain joins TRBV14 to TRBJ2-7; D may be TRBD2 (5 bases). Germline V gives CDR1 SGHDN, CDR2 FVKESK. The CDR3 has 12 amino acids. Deletions cut 3 bases from V and 3 bases from J, with 6 bases between. CDR3 sequence reads: CASSQTNYEQYF. Here the CDR3 DNA reads TGTGCCAGCAGCCAGACTAACTACGAGCAGTACTTC.

The chain has TRBV28 and TRBJ2-2, with D possibly being TRBD1 (5 bases). The CDR3 loop spans 12 amino acids. Trimming stripped 9 bases from V and 7 bases from J, with 12 bases between. Germline CDR1 reads MDHEN; CDR2 reads SYDVKM. CDR3 sequence: CASVGVYGELFF. In DNA form, the CDR3 reads TGTGCCAGTGTAGGGGTTTACGGGGAGCTGTTTTTT.

The chain has TRBV5-1 and TRBJ1-4; D call uncertain. Per germline, CDR1 SGHRS and CDR2 YFSETQ. CDR3 length equals 14 residues. The V gene lost 4 bases and the J gene lost 1 base, with 8 bases spanning the gap. Here the CDR3 DNA reads TGCGCCAGCAGCCCGGGAAGAACTAATGAAAAACTGTTTTTT. Protein product: CASSPGRTNEKLFF.

The chain carries TRBV2 and TRBJ1-5, with unresolved D. Germline V gives CDR1 SNHLY, CDR2 FYNNEI. The V end lost 2 bases, the J end lost 5 bases, and 10 bases lay between the germline ends. The CDR3 consists of 14 residues. CDR3 protein: CASSENRDDQPQHF. As DNA, the CDR3 is TGTGCCAGCAGTGAAAACAGAGATGATCAGCCCCAGCATTTT.

The chain links TRBV12-3 or TRBV12-4 to TRBJ2-7; no reliable D call. Deletions cut 3 bases from V and 5 bases from J, with 11 bases between. The CDR3 loop spans 13 amino acids. CDR3 sequence (DNA): TGTGCCAGCAGTTTTATGGTGGTGGACGAGCAGTACTTC. It specifies CASSFMVVDEQYF.

V and J are TRBV28 and TRBJ1-1, with no clear D. This CDR3 comprises 16 residues. Between the trimmed V and J ends, which lost 4 bases and 5 bases, there was a span of 20 bases. The V gene's germline CDR1 is MDHEN and CDR2 SYDVKM. The CDR3 protein is CASSYYETEVGTEAFF. The CDR3 bases are TGTGCCAGCAGTTATTATGAAACAGAAGTGGGGACTGAAGCTTTCTTT.

The rearrangement uses TRBV5-1 and TRBJ1-3; D is unclear. The CDR3 has 14 residues. CDR1 is SGHRS, CDR2 YFSETQ, per germline. With 4 bases removed from V and 3 bases from J, the gap between germline ends came to 11 bases. The CDR3 DNA is TGCGCCAGCAGCATGGACGCTAATGGAAACACCATATATTTT. This sequence encodes CASSMDANGNTIYF.

The chain has TRBV6-5 and TRBJ2-7, with a weak D call TRBD2 (5 bases). CDR1 is MNHEY and CDR2 is SVGAGI in the germline V gene. V lost 4 bases, J lost 2 bases, and 12 bases lay in between. This CDR3 has 14 residues. CDR3 amino acids: CASSSTDGAYEQYF. The CDR3 region has the DNA TGTGCCAGCAGTTCAACGGACGGGGCCTACGAGCAGTACTTC.

The chain uses TRBV28 and TRBJ2-7, with D perhaps matching TRBD1 or TRBD2 (5 bases each). Germline V lookup: CDR1 MDHEN, CDR2 SYDVKM. Trimming took off 6 bases at V and 1 base at J, with 19 bases between the two ends. CDR3 length: 16 amino acids. DNA of the CDR3: TGTGCCAGCAGGCAATTTTTTGCGAGGGGTTCCTACGAGCAGTACTTC. This sequence encodes CASRQFFARGSYEQYF.

This sequence joins TRBV7-9 and TRBJ2-3; the D is unclear. V lost 3 bases and J lost 1, with 11 bases in between. In germline, CDR1 is SEHNR, CDR2 FQNEAQ (reference sequence). CDR3 length: 15 amino acids. CDR3 nucleotide sequence: TGTGCCAGCAGCTTCCCGGTAGGCGGCACAGATACGCAGTATTTT. Translated, it gives CASSFPVGGTDTQYF.

This CDR3 is CATAGRSPLHF. The DNA for the CDR3 is TGTGCTACTGCCGGTAGATCACCCCTCCACTTT. This chain joins TRBV6-5 and TRBJ1-6; no definite D call. CDR1 and CDR2 (germline): MNHEY, SVGAGI. This CDR3 region has 11 residues.